A single sample is the source of the 13 T cell receptor beta chains below, sequenced in a study of tissue T cells after allogeneic stem cell transplantation. Time point: mouse harvest day 14 after allogeneic transplant. Each mouse received 10^7 T-cell-depleted marrow cells plus 10^6 splenic CD5+ T cells by tail vein. Produced via immunoSEQ multiplex PCR; TCRdb's table is partial and in-frame only. The sample has thousands of clones; approximately 51% are singletons. Sample: gut tissue. These receptors all stem from a female BALB/c mouse given C57BL/6 T cells with graft-versus-host disease after an allogeneic hematopoietic cell transplant.

A note on this clone: Each gene name is a mouse one. With the read ending 1 residue before the CDR3 end, the germline J gene is used to fill in that end. The gene calls are TRBV13-2 and TRBJ1-1, with D unresolved. The length of the CDR3 is 12 residues. V lost 5 bases, J lost 5 bases, and 10 bases lay in between. Germline V gene lookup returns CDR1 NNHNN and CDR2 SYGAGS (reference sequence). The CDR3 DNA, read in part, is TGTGCCAGCGGGGGGAGAACGACAGAAGTCTTC. This translates into CASGGRTTEVF. The complete CDR3 reads CASGGRTTEVFF.

This clone was counted a few times. Here the gene names and germline are mouse. The read ends 1 residue early relative to the CDR3; the germline J gene fills the gap. The rearrangement joins TRBV26 to TRBJ2-7; the match to TRBD2 covers 11 bases. V trimming: 4 bases; J trimming: 3 bases; junction bases outside the gene matches: 2. The CDR3 loop spans 14 amino acids. In germline, CDR1 is KGHPV, CDR2 FQNQEV (reference sequence). The CDR3 is CASSRDWGGYEQYF. CDR3 DNA, as far as it was read: TGTGCCAGCAGTCGTGACTGGGGGGGCTATGAACAGTAC. Full variable domain (rest looked up from reference TRBV26 and TRBJ2-7): NSKVIQTPRYLVKGQGQKAKMRCIPEKGHPVVFWYQQNKNNEFKFLINFQNQEVLQQIDMTEKRFSAECPSNSPCSLEIQSSEAGDSALYLCASSRDWGGYEQYFGPGTRLTVL.

With respect to this clone: Germline and genes: mouse. With the read ending 1 residue before the CDR3 end, the germline J gene is used to fill in that end. This rearrangement joins TRBV19 to TRBJ2-5, with 7 positions matching TRBD2. The V segment lost 4 bases and the J segment 0 bases; nucleotides outside the gene matches: 2. The CDR3 is made up of 14 amino acids. Germline CDR1 and CDR2: FNHDT and SITEND (reference sequence). CDR3: CASSSLGNQDTQYF. Partial CDR3 DNA: TGTGCCAGCAGTTCACTGGGGAACCAAGACACCCAGTAC.

This clone was observed once. The gene names here belong to mouse. The read ends 1 residue early relative to the CDR3; the germline J gene fills the gap. The chain joins TRBV23 to TRBJ2-1. The CDR3 runs 15 residues. Germline V gives CDR1 KGHTA, CDR2 FQNQQP. The CDR3 sequence is CSSSQSWANYAEQFF. CDR3 DNA, as far as it was read: TGCTCCAGCAGTCAATCTTGGGCTAACTATGCTGAGCAGTTC.

This clone came up a few times. Mouse germline and gene names are used. Read sequence stops 1 residue before the CDR3 end, and the germline J gene provides the missing end. This sequence joins TRBV3 and TRBJ2-7, with 10 nucleotides matching TRBD1. The V and J ends lost 5 bases and 7 bases, in that order; junction bases with no gene match: 8. There are 14 residues in the CDR3. The germline gives CDR1 SNHLY, CDR2 FYNGKV (reference sequence). The covered CDR3 bases are TGTGCCAGCAGCCCCCCGGGACAGGGGCGAGAACAGTAC. Translated: CASSPPGQGREQY. The entire CDR3 reads CASSPPGQGREQYF.

By frequency in the sample, this clone is medium-sized. Gene names follow the mouse nomenclature. With the read ending 1 residue before the CDR3 end, the germline J gene is used to fill in that end. This chain uses TRBV2 with TRBJ2-7, with a tentative D call TRBD2 (6 bases). Trimming removed 0 bases from V and 0 bases from J, with 9 bases in between. The CDR3 is 15 residues long. Germline assignment: CDR1 LGHNA and CDR2 YSYQKL. The CDR3 region is CASSQDPGDSYEQYF. The DNA read from the CDR3 is TGTGCCAGCAGCCAAGACCCTGGGGACTCCTATGAACAGTAC.

The table lists this clone with a few counts. The genes are named according to mouse. The CDR3 end falls 1 residue outside the read, so it is completed with the germline J gene. The rearrangement links TRBV26 to TRBJ2-2; D uncertain. CDR1 is KGHPV, CDR2 FQNQEV, per germline (reference sequence). V shed 2 bases and J shed 0 bases, with 4 bases lying between them. The CDR3 loop spans 14 amino acids. CDR3 sequence reads: CASSLATNTGQLYF. The covered CDR3 bases are TGTGCCAGCAGTCTGGCCACAAACACCGGGCAGCTCTAC.

This clone is large in the sample. Gene and germline names: mouse. The CDR3 end falls 1 residue outside the read, so it is completed with the germline J gene. The chain couples TRBV26 to TRBJ2-5; perhaps TRBD2 as D (10 bases). Trimming stripped 6 bases from V and 6 bases from J, with 19 bases between. CDR1 and CDR2 from the germline V gene are KGHPV and FQNQEV (reference sequence). The CDR3 is 15 amino acids. The CDR3 region is CASRDRGTGDDTQYF. The sequenced part of the CDR3 DNA is TGTGCCAGCAGAGACAGGGGGACTGGGGACGACACCCAGTAC.

Turning to this clone: Mouse germline and gene names are used. The read terminates 1 residue before the CDR3 end, so the remaining end is supplied by the germline J gene. V usage is TRBV13-2 and J usage is TRBJ1-2; 7 bases agree with TRBD1. Losses at the gene ends were 5 bases for V and 0 bases for J; bases not matched to a gene: 4. This CDR3 has 14 amino acids. Germline CDR1 is NNHNN and CDR2 is SYGAGS (reference sequence). CDR3 in amino acids: CASGEGQSNSDYTF. Incomplete CDR3 DNA: TGTGCCAGCGGGGAGGGACAGTCAAACTCCGACTACACC.

This clone is categorized as large. Germline and genes here are mouse. The read stops 1 residue short of the end of the CDR3; the missing end is completed from the germline J gene. The chain combines TRBV4 with TRBJ2-3, with 8 bases matching TRBD2. The CDR3 sequence is 15 residues long. After removal of 5 bases from V and 1 base from J, the junction contained 5 bases not matched to a gene. Germline V gene data show CDR1 as LGHDT and CDR2 as YNNKQL (reference sequence). The CDR3 loop is CASSPGWGGAETLYF. CDR3 DNA (partial): TGTGCCAGCAGCCCCGGCTGGGGGGGTGCAGAAACGCTGTAT.

In the case of this clone: Gene names are the mouse ones. The read terminates 1 residue ahead of where the CDR3 ends, so the germline J gene completes it. The rearrangement uses TRBV3 and TRBJ2-3, with D uncertain. Trimming cost V 4 bases and J 0 bases, with 8 bases left between them. Germline V lookup: CDR1 SNHLY, CDR2 FYNGKV (reference sequence). The CDR3 extends over 14 amino acids. The CDR3 sequence is CASSSRQSAETLYF. CDR3 DNA (partial): TGTGCCAGCAGCTCGCGACAAAGTGCAGAAACGCTGTAT.

This clone was detected only a few times. The genes are named according to mouse. The read comes to an end 1 residue before the CDR3 does, leaving the germline J gene to fill in the end. The rearrangement links TRBV3 to TRBJ2-7; tentative D call: TRBD1 (5 bases). The germline V and J ends were trimmed by 2 bases and 6 bases, with 5 bases remaining between them. Germline CDR1 reads SNHLY; CDR2 reads FYNGKV (reference sequence). The CDR3 contains 11 residues. The sequenced part of the CDR3 DNA is TGTGCCAGCAGCTTAAGGGGTGAACAGTAC. It yields the protein CASSLRGEQY. The whole CDR3 is CASSLRGEQYF.

This clone turned up a few times. All gene names here are mouse names. Read data end 1 residue before the CDR3 end; the end is taken from the germline J gene. The chain carries TRBV31 and TRBJ1-1, with D possibly matching TRBD1 (6 bases). The CDR3 sequence is 13 residues long. Trimming removed 1 base from V and 3 bases from J, with 9 bases in between. Germline V lookup: CDR1 GKSSPN, CDR2 SITVG. CDR3: CAWSHRGYTEVFF. The sequenced CDR3 bases are TGTGCCTGGAGTCATAGGGGGTACACAGAAGTCTTC.